These T cell receptor beta chains were read from a single sample in a study of a mutant IDH1 vaccine in newly diagnosed glioma. Their antigen targets remain unknown. Sequencing was performed with immunoSEQ multiplex PCR; in TCRdb, only in-frame clones are kept and a portion is missing. The sample records 30,000 to 40,000 clones, about four fifths being singletons. The sequenced sample was PBMCs, obtained from a glioma patient whose treatment included an IDH1 peptide vaccine. Receptors were obtained from a woman between 18 and 29 years old with glioma. Both conserved end residues are part of each CDR3. D genes are given only for firm matches. Not all rows give a size; the values are once, few, many and, for expanded clones, a class.

clone size	D gene	V gene	J gene	CDR3 protein	CDR3 DNA
NA	TRBD2	TRBV7-2	TRBJ2-7	CASSFPPSGRSYEQYF	TGTGCCAGCAGCTTCCCCCCTAGCGGGAGGTCCTACGAGCAGTACTTC
NA	NA	TRBV5-1	TRBJ2-7	CASSLAISGPVPYEQYF	TGCGCCAGCAGCTTGGCAATCAGCGGCCCTGTCCCCTACGAGCAGTACTTC
once	NA	TRBV12-5	TRBJ1-5	CASALGGYSNQPQHF	TGTGCTAGTGCCCTCGGGGGGTATAGCAATCAGCCCCAGCATTTT
NA	NA	TRBV19	TRBJ1-4	CASSIFPGQGEKLFF	TGTGCCAGTAGTATATTCCCAGGGCAAGGGGAAAAACTGTTTTTT
NA	TRBD1	TRBV27	TRBJ1-2	CASSWDRGTYGYIF	TGTGCCAGCAGTTGGGACAGGGGCACCTATGGCTACATCTTC
few	NA	TRBV29-1	TRBJ1-1	CSVEAAVEKTFF	TGCAGCGTTGAGGCAGCCGTGGAGAAAACTTTCTTT
NA	NA	TRBV2	TRBJ1-2	CASSESVGYTF	TGTGCCAGCAGTGAATCCGTTGGCTACACCTTC
NA	TRBD1	TRBV28	TRBJ1-1	CASTLGAGGNTEAFF	TGTGCCAGCACCCTTGGGGCAGGGGGCAACACTGAAGCTTTCTTT
NA	NA	TRBV7-9	TRBJ1-2	CASSYPRTAGEGYTF	TGTGCCAGCAGTTATCCCCGGACGGCGGGGGAAGGCTACACCTTC
once	TRBD1	TRBV19	TRBJ2-7	CASRERQGFTYEQYF	TGTGCCAGTAGAGAAAGACAGGGTTTTACCTACGAGCAGTACTTC
NA	NA	TRBV6-1	TRBJ1-5	CASSVTQGYNQPQHF	TGTGCCAGCAGTGTGACCCAGGGGTACAATCAGCCCCAGCATTTT
NA	NA	TRBV10-3	TRBJ1-1	CAISVADGNTEAFF	TGTGCCATCAGTGTGGCGGACGGGAACACTGAAGCTTTCTTT
NA	NA	TRBV5-4	TRBJ1-1	CASSSYTEAFF	TGTGCCAGCAGCTCATACACTGAAGCTTTCTTT
few	TRBD2	TRBV11-2	TRBJ2-7	CASSLPGLAYEQYF	TGTGCCAGCAGCTTGCCGGGACTAGCCTACGAGCAGTACTTC
NA	NA	TRBV5-1	TRBJ1-1	CASSFGASWGEAFF	TGCGCCAGCAGCTTCGGGGCTTCCTGGGGTGAAGCTTTCTTT
NA	TRBD2	TRBV2	TRBJ2-1	CASSDLLAGDYNEQFF	TGTGCCAGCAGTGACCTACTAGCGGGGGACTACAATGAGCAGTTCTTC
NA	NA	TRBV5-1	TRBJ2-2	CASGGTGTGELFF	TGCGCCAGCGGAGGGACGGGCACCGGGGAGCTGTTTTTT
NA	NA	TRBV5-8	TRBJ2-7	CASSWAAGDATYEQYF	TGTGCCAGCAGCTGGGCGGCAGGGGACGCAACCTACGAGCAGTACTTC
NA	NA	TRBV5-5	TRBJ1-1	CASSALNGARTEAFF	TGTGCCAGCAGCGCACTTAACGGGGCTCGCACTGAAGCTTTCTTT
NA	NA	TRBV5-6	TRBJ2-1	CASRSRTESEPYIENEQFF	TGTGCCAGCAGGTCCCGGACAGAATCAGAACCCTACATAGAGAATGAGCAGTTCTTC
NA	NA	TRBV13	TRBJ2-7	CASSLGGYVYEQYF	TGTGCCAGCAGCTTAGGAGGTTACGTCTACGAGCAGTACTTC
NA	NA	TRBV15	TRBJ1-2	CATSRESREGYTF	TGTGCCACCAGCAGAGAGAGTAGGGAAGGCTACACCTTC
NA	NA	TRBV7-2	TRBJ1-1	CASSREGPGMAEAFF	TGTGCCAGCAGCCGGGAAGGGCCCGGTATGGCTGAAGCTTTCTTT
NA	TRBD1	TRBV5-1	TRBJ2-5	CASSPGTGGQETQYF	TGCGCCAGCAGTCCCGGGACAGGGGGACAAGAGACCCAGTACTTC
NA	TRBD2	TRBV6-1	TRBJ2-2	CASSGGGPNTGELFF	TGTGCCAGCAGTGGGGGAGGGCCCAACACCGGGGAGCTGTTTTTT
NA	NA	TRBV5-1	TRBJ1-1	CASSVQGLSGNTEAFF	TGCGCCAGCAGCGTGCAGGGACTTTCGGGAAACACTGAAGCTTTCTTT
NA	NA	TRBV10-3	TRBJ2-1	CAISWTRDNEQFF	TGTGCCATCAGTTGGACAAGGGACAATGAGCAGTTCTTC
NA	NA	TRBV7-3	TRBJ1-4	CASSAGPNEKLFF	TGTGCCAGCTCTGCGGGCCCCAATGAAAAACTGTTTTTT
NA	NA	TRBV7-2	TRBJ1-5	CASSRDSQPQHF	TGTGCCAGCAGCCGCGACAGTCAGCCCCAGCATTTT
NA	TRBD1	TRBV18	TRBJ1-3	CASSLGTGFSGNTIYF	TGTGCCAGCTCACTCGGGACAGGATTCTCTGGAAACACCATATATTTT
medium-sized	NA	TRBV6-5	TRBJ1-3	CASSYLNTIYF	TGTGCCAGCAGTTACCTAAACACCATATATTTT
NA	TRBD1	TRBV28	TRBJ2-7	CASSPTTGIYEQYF	TGTGCCAGCAGTCCAACGACAGGGATCTACGAGCAGTACTTC
NA	NA	TRBV18	TRBJ1-1	CASSPRETHGAFF	TGTGCCAGCTCACCACGTGAGACGCACGGGGCTTTCTTT
NA	TRBD1	TRBV6-1	TRBJ1-2	CASRGQLGYTF	TGTGCCAGCAGGGGACAGTTGGGCTACACCTTC
NA	NA	TRBV11-2	TRBJ1-2	CASSLSGGGYGYTF	TGTGCCAGCAGCTTGTCGGGGGGCGGCTATGGCTACACCTTC
NA	NA	TRBV15	TRBJ2-7	CATSRGGANYEQYF	TGTGCCACCAGCAGAGGGGGGGCAAACTACGAGCAGTACTTC
NA	NA	TRBV5-4	TRBJ1-1	CASRKKTPDSEAFF	TGTGCCAGCAGAAAAAAAACCCCGGACAGCGAAGCTTTCTTT
NA	NA	TRBV9	TRBJ2-1	CASSQSYNEQFF	TGTGCCAGCAGTCAATCCTACAATGAGCAGTTCTTC
NA	TRBD1	TRBV10-3	TRBJ2-7	CAISDVTGQISYEQYF	TGTGCCATCAGTGATGTGACAGGGCAAATCTCCTACGAGCAGTACTTC
NA	TRBD2	TRBV10-3	TRBJ2-3	CAISESVGGGARDTQYF	TGTGCCATCAGTGAGTCGGTAGGCGGGGGGGCTCGGGATACGCAGTATTTT
once	NA	TRBV5-6	TRBJ1-3	CASSFPLSGNTIYF	TGTGCCAGCAGCTTTCCCCTCTCTGGAAACACCATATATTTT